This T cell receptor beta chain was retrieved from a study of blood T cell repertoires in COVID-19 (dated by TCRdb to 2018 to 2021). Describing the broader study: Collaborator samples came from the United States, Italy and Spain and covered acute and convalescent phases of COVID-19. Subjects who had been exposed to COVID-19, were actively infected with it, or had recovered from it provided the deeply sampled blood TCRbeta repertoires that made up the dataset. The material from the prospective study consisted of cDNA or gDNA derived from T cells, B-cell-depleted T cells, or PBMCs. A de-identified subject ID, COVID-19 status, age in years and sex were almost always included in the sample metadata. The repertoires were released in a freely available public database intended as a resource for research on the immune response to SARS-CoV-2. Samples were obtained from the ongoing ImmuneRACE study (first 160 participants) and from 1,254 subjects provided by 6 global collaborators. Where available, HLA class I and class II types were taken from metadata supplied by the sample provider and were not determined by assay-based typing.

Each collaborating institution followed its own protocols to collect whole blood in K2EDTA tubes. Collaborator samples were shipped for TCRbeta analysis as frozen whole blood, isolated PBMCs, or DNA extracted from either sample type. On this clone: Its specific antigen is unknown. No much larger clone is present one base from it, and per-base qualities are unavailable.

The immunoSEQ Assay, a bias-controlled multiplex PCR, was used to amplify TCRbeta CDR3 regions from genomic DNA. The source study handled its data this way. Within the assay, amplification of reference gene primers was used to estimate how many nucleated cells each sample contained. To quantify the absolute abundance of each unique TCRbeta CDR3 rearrangement, sequence reads were collapsed and filtered. For each sample, productive Simpson clonality was calculated by taking the square root of Simpson's diversity index across productive rearrangements. TCRdb took over this immuneACCESS table, retaining in-frame rearrangements with V and J assigned. Such tables are incomplete; in checked studies, under half of the missing clones stem from an unresolved V gene, and the remainder is unexplained. That table is the source of V, J and clone size, and D and trimming were worked out from the DNA. The sample records approximately 160,000 clones, 80% to 85% of which are singletons. Approximately 2.9% of the sample lies in the top ten.

CDR1 is given as MNHEY and CDR2 as SVGAGI, both from the germline V gene. The CDR3 numbers 15 residues from cysteine through phenylalanine. Only the CDR3 DNA is retained, 45 bases long and in frame from the first base. V drops 5 bases and J drops 5 bases, leaving 18 bases in between. On the study overall, not on this receptor specifically: Clinical and demographic metadata were provided uncurated, with the amount varying by source and participant.

The sequence joins TRBV6-5 to TRBJ1-1, with no confidently assigned D gene. The receptor was derived from a woman aged 55-69 years with acute or convalescent COVID-19. Sequencing used peripheral blood. DNA sequence: TGTGCCAGCAGTAACGCCATGGGGAGGCGGACTGAAGCTTTCTTT. Translated, it reads CASSNAMGRRTEAFF.